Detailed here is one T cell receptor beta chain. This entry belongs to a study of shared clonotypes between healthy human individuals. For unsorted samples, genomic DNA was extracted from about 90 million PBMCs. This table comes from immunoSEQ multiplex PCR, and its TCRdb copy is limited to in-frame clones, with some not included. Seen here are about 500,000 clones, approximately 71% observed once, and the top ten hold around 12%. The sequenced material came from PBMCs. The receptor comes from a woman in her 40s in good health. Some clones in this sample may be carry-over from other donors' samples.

This CDR3 is CASSPLAGRSSYNEQFF. The DNA for the CDR3 is TGCGCCAGCAGTCCATTGGCCGGGAGGAGCTCCTACAATGAGCAGTTCTTC. This sequence joins TRBV10-2 and TRBJ2-1; TRBD2 matches at 7 bases. Germline loops: CDR1 WSHSY, CDR2 SAAADI. The junction had 10 bases not matched to a gene; V was cut back by 5 bases and J by 0 bases. The CDR3 is 17 residues long.